This T cell receptor (beta chain) was sequenced for a study of PD-1 blockade in mismatch repair-deficient tumors (dated by TCRdb to about 2017). With respect to the entire study: Between September 2013 and late 2016, the trial enrolled approximately 90 consecutive patients with eleven to twelve types of mismatch repair-deficient cancer, all of whom had received prior treatment and were progressing. Tumor-associated T cell clones in the peripheral blood of patients responding to PD-1 blockade were tracked using deep sequencing of TCR CDR3 regions. The paper's findings and limits, for the study overall: Rapid expansion after pembrolizumab followed by contraction, generally before radiologic responses, was shown by tumor-resident clones, which were often undetectable in blood before treatment.

For every enrolled patient, mismatch repair deficiency was confirmed by either polymerase chain reaction or immunohistochemistry. TCR sequencing was carried out for a few patients who responded to pembrolizumab therapy. The phase II trial prospectively evaluated PD-1 blockade with pembrolizumab in advanced mismatch repair-deficient cancers, independent of tissue of origin. Peripheral blood T cell samples were serially collected before and at multiple times after PD-1 blockade was started. Blood sampling time points were reported as weeks after the first dose of pembrolizumab. Taking its sample share into account, this clone is medium-sized (0.01 to 0.1%). Its cognate antigen has yet to be identified. Base qualities are missing; no much larger clone stands one base away. From its cysteine to its phenylalanine, the CDR3 spans 13 amino acids. Only the CDR3 portion is preserved as DNA: 39 bases, with reading frame beginning at the first base. The germline ends are 9 bases apart after V is trimmed by 3 bases and J by 4 bases. CDR1 and CDR2, looked up from the germline V gene (reference sequence), are MNHEY and SMNVEV.

The receptor library was made with the immunoSEQ multiplex PCR assay. What TCRdb holds here is the immuneACCESS table cut down to in-frame rearrangements. Part of the clones is not present; checked against another copy, under half of the missing clones reflect an unresolved V gene, and the others are unexplained. This sample is represented by 75,000 to 80,000 clones; 70% to 90% of them were singletons. The ten largest clonotypes hold roughly 5.5% of the sample. The sequence came from an adult with mismatch repair-deficient cancer. The chain joins TRBV27 to TRBJ1-2; a tentative D match to TRBD1 spans 6 bases. The input for sequencing was peripheral blood, taken 44 weeks after starting pembrolizumab. The CDR3: CASSLGGAYGYTF. The DNA sequence is as follows: TGTGCCAGCAGTTTGGGGGGCGCCTATGGCTACACCTTC.